This T cell receptor beta chain was retrieved from a study of human T cells and chemical hapten exposure. Study in general: During the approximately 25-week study period, patients had diphenylcyclopropenone applied to the scalp every week. Mostly female patients had alopecia areata, totalis or universalis. Findings and caveats of the study: The study found expanded TCRs formed significantly more large CDR3 similarity clusters than controls.

V was clipped by 3 bases and J by 8 bases, with 18 bases between them. The CDR3 contains 15 residues. The V gene's germline CDR1 is SGHRS and CDR2 YFSETQ. Sample time point: patch test 1, 2 weeks after DPC sensitization. Treatment in this sample: therapeutic diphenylcyclopropenone sensitization with weekly scalp DPC. For this clonotype: Its target is unknown.

TCRdb re-called the RACE reads with MiXCR, one entry per CDR3 protein. The data show under 200,000 distinct CDR3 sequences, roughly 14% seen once. The origin of this receptor is a woman aged 30 to 39 with alopecia areata. Some clones in this sample may be carry-over from other donors' samples. V usage is TRBV5-1 and J usage is TRBJ2-1; no reliable D call. Sequencing used whole blood, obtained in connection with sensitization to the hapten diphenylcyclopropenone (DPC). CDR3 in amino acids: CASSSGRIFGDEQFF. The CDR3 region has the DNA TGCGCCAGCAGCTCTGGCCGGATCTTCGGCGATGAGCAGTTCTTC.